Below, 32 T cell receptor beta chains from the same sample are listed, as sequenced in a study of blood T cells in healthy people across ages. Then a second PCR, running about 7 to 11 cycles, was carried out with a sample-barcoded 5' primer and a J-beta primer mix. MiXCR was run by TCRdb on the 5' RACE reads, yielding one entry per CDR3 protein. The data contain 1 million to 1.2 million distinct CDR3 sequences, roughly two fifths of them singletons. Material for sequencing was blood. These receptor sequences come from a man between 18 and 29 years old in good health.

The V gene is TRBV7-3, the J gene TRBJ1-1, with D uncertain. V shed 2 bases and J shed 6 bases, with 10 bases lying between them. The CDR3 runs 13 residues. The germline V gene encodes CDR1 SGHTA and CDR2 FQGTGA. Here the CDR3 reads CASSLGPTPEAFF. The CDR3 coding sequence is TGTGCCAGCAGCTTAGGCCCAACACCTGAAGCTTTCTTT.

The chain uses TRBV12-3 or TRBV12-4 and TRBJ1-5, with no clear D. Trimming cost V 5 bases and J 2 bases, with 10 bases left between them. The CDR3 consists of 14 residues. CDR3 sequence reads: CASSPPAGNQPQHF. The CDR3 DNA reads TGTGCCAGCAGTCCCCCGGCCGGCAATCAGCCCCAGCATTTT.

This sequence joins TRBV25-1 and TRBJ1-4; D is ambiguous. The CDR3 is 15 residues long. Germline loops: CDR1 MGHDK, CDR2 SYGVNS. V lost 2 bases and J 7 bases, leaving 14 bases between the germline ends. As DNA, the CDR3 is TGTGCCAGCAGTGAACTCGGGCCCCGAGGTGAAAAACTGTTTTTT. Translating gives CASSELGPRGEKLFF. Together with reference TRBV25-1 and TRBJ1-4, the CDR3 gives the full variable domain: EADIYQTPRYLVIGTGKKITLECSQTMGHDKMYWYQQDPGMELHLIHYSYGVNSTEKGDLSSESTVSRIRTEHFPLTLESARPSHTSQYLCASSELGPRGEKLFFGSGTQLSVL.

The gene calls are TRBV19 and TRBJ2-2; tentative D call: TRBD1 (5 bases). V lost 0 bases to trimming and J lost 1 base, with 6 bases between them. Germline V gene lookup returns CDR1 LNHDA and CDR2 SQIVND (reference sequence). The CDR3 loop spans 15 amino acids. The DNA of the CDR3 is TGTGCCAGTAGTATAGATAGGGGGAACACCGGGGAGCTGTTTTTT. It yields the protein CASSIDRGNTGELFF.

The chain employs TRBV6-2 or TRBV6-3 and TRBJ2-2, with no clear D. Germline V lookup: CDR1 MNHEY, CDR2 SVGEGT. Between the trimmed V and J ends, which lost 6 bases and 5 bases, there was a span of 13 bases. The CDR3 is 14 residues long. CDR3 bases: TGTGCCAGCAGAACGGGCCAGAAGACCGGGGAGCTGTTTTTT. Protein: CASRTGQKTGELFF.

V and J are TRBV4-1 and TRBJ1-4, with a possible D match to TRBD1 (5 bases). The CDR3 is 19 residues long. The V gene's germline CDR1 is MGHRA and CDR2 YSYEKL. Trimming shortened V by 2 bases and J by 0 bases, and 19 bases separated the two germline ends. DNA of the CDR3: TGCGCCAGCAGCCAAAAAGGGGTTGGGGCTAGTGCAACTAATGAAAAACTGTTTTTT. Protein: CASSQKGVGASATNEKLFF.

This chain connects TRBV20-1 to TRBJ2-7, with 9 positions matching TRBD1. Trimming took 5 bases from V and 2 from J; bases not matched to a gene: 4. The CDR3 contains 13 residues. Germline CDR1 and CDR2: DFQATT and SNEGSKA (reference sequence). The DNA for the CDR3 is TGCAGTGCTGGGGGACAGGGTACCTACGAGCAGTACTTC. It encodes CSAGGQGTYEQYF.

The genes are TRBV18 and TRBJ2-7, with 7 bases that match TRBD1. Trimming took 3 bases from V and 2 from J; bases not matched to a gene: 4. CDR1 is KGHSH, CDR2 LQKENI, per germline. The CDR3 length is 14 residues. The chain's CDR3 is CASSPGTEAYEQYF. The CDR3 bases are TGTGCCAGCTCACCGGGGACAGAAGCCTACGAGCAGTACTTC.

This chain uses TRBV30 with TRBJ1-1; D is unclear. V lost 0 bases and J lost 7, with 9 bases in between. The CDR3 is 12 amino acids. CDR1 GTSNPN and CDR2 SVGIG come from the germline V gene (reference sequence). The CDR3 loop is CAWSVPRVEAFF. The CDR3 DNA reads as TGTGCCTGGAGTGTACCGAGGGTTGAAGCTTTCTTT.

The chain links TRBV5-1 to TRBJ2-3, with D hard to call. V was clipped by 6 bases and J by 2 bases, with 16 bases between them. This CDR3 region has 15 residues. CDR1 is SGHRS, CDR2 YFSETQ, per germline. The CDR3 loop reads CASIPSTSLTDTQYF. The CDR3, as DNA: TGCGCCAGCATTCCGTCGACATCCCTCACAGATACGCAGTATTTT. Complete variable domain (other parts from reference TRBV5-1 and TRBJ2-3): KAGVTQTPRYLIKTRGQQVTLSCSPISGHRSVSWYQQTPGQGLQFLFEYFSETQRNKGNFPGRFSGRQFSNSRSEMNVSTLELGDSALYLCASIPSTSLTDTQYFGPGTRLTVL.

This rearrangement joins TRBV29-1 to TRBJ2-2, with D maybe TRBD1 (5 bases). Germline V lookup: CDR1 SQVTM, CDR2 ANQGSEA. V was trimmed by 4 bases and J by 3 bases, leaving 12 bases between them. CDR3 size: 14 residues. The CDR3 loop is CSVGLGVYTGELFF. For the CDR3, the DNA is TGCAGCGTTGGCTTAGGGGTATACACCGGGGAGCTGTTTTTT.

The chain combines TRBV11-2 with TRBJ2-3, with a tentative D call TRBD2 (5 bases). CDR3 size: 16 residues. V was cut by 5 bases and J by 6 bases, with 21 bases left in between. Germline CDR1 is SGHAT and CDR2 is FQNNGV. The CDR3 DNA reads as TGTGCCAGCAGCCTCAGCGCCGGGGATGGTTTGGATACGCAGTATTTT. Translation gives CASSLSAGDGLDTQYF.

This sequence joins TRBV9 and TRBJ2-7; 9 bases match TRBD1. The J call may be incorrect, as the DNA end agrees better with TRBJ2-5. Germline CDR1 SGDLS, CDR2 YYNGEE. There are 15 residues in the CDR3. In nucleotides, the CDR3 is TGTGCCAGCAGCGCACGGGACAGGGAGCATGAGACCCAGTACTTC. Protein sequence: CASSARDREHETQYF.

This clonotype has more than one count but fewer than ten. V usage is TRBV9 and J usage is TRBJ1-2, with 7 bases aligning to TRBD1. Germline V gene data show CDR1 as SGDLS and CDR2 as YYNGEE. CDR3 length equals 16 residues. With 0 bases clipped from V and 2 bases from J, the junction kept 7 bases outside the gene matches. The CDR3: CASSVAIQGGNYGYTF. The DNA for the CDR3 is TGTGCCAGCAGCGTAGCCATCCAGGGGGGAAACTATGGCTACACCTTC. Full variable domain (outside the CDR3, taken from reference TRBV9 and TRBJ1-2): DSGVTQTPKHLITATGQRVTLRCSPRSGDLSVYWYQQSLDQGLQFLIQYYNGEERAKGNILERFSAQQFPDLHSELNLSSLELGDSALYFCASSVAIQGGNYGYTFGSGTRLTVV.

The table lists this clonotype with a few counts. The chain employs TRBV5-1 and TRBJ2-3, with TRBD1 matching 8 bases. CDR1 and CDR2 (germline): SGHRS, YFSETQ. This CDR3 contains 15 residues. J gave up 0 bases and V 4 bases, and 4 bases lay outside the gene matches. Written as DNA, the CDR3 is TGCGCCAGCAGCCGACAGGGGTTCAGCACAGATACGCAGTATTTT. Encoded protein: CASSRQGFSTDTQYF.

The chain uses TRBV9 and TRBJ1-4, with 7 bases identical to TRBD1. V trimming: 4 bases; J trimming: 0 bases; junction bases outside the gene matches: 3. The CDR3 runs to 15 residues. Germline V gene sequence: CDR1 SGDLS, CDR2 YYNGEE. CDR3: CASSNGQATNEKLFF. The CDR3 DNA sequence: TGTGCCAGCAGCAACGGACAGGCAACTAATGAAAAACTGTTTTTT.

The CDR3 nucleotides are TGTGCCAGCAGTACACCGGGACAGTCAGCAAACATTCAGTACTTC. This sequence encodes CASSTPGQSANIQYF. The J gene is TRBJ2-7, the V gene TRBV6-2 or TRBV6-3; 7 nucleotides align to TRBD1. The DNA matches TRBJ2-4 better at its end, which makes the J call doubtful. Germline CDR1 and CDR2: MNHEY and SVGEGT. This CDR3 contains 15 residues.

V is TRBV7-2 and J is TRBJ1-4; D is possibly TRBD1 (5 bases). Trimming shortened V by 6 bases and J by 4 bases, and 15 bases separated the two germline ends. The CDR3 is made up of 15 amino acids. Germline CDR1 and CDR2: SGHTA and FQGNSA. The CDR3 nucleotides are TGTGCCAGCAGAGCCGACAGAACCCTTAATGAAAAACTGTTTTTT. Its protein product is CASRADRTLNEKLFF.

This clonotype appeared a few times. This chain's CDR3 is CSARTPLGTANQPQHF. The CDR3 nucleotides read TGCAGTGCTAGAACTCCCTTGGGAACAGCCAATCAGCCCCAGCATTTT. The chain joins TRBV20-1 to TRBJ1-5; D unclear. The CDR3 has 16 amino acids. Per germline, CDR1 DFQATT and CDR2 SNEGSKA (reference sequence). V lost 2 bases and J 3 bases, leaving 17 bases between the germline ends.

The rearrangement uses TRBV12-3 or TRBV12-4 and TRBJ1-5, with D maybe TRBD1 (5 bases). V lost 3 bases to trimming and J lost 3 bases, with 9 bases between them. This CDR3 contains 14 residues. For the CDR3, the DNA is TGTGCCAGCAGTTTTGGGGGATACAATCAGCCCCAGCATTTT. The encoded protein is CASSFGGYNQPQHF.

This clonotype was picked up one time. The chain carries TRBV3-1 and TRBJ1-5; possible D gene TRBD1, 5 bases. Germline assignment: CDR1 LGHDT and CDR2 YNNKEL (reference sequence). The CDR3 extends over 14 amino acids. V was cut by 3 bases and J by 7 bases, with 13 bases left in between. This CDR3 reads CASSQARDGQPQHF. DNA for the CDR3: TGTGCCAGCAGCCAGGCGCGGGACGGCCAGCCCCAGCATTTT.

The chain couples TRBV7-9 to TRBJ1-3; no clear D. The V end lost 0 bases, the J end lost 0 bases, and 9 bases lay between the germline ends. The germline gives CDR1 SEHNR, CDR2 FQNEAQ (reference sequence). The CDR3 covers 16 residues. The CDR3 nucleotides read TGTGCCAGCAGCTTAGCGGTCGGGCGCTCTGGAAACACCATATATTTT. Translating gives CASSLAVGRSGNTIYF.

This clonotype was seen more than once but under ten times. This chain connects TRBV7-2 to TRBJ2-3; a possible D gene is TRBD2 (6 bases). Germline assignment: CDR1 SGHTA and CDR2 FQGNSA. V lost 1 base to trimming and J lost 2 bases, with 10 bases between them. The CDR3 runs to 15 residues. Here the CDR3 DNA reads TGTGCCAGCAGCTTAGTTTGGACTAACACAGATACGCAGTATTTT. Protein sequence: CASSLVWTNTDTQYF.

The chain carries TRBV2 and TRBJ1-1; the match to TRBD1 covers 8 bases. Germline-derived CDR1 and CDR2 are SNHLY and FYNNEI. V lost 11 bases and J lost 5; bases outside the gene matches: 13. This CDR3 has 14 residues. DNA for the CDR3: TGTGCCGGGAGACAGGGGCGTCGAACGACTGAAGCTTTCTTT. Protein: CAGRQGRRTTEAFF.

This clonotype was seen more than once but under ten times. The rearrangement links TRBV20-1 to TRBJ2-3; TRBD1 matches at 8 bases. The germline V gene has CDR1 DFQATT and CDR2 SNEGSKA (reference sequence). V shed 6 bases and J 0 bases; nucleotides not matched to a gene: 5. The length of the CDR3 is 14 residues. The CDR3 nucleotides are TGCAGTGCCATGGACAGGGCTAGCACAGATACGCAGTATTTT. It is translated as CSAMDRASTDTQYF.

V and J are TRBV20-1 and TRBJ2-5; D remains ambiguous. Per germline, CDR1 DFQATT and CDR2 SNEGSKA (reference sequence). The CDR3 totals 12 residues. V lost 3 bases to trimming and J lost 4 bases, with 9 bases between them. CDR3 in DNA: TGCAGTGCTAGGACTTCGACAGAGACCCAGTACTTC. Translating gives CSARTSTETQYF.

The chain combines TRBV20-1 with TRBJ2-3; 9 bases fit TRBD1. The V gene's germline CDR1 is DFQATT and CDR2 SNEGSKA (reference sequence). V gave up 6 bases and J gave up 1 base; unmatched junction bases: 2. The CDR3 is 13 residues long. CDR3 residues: CSAWTGGTDTQYF. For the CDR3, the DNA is TGCAGTGCATGGACAGGGGGCACAGATACGCAGTATTTT.

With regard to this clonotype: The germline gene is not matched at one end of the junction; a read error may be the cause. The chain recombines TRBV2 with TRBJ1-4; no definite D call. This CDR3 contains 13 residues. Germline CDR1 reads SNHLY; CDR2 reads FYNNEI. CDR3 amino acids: CVSSDPEREKLFF. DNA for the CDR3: TGTGTCAGCAGTGACCCCGAACGTGAAAAACTGTTTTTT. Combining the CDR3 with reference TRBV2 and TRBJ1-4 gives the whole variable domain EPEVTQTPSHQVTQMGQEVILRCVPISNHLYFYWYRQILGQKVEFLVSFYNNEISEKSEIFDDQFSVERPDGSNFTLKIRSTKLEDSAMYFCVSSDPEREKLFFGSGTQLSVL.

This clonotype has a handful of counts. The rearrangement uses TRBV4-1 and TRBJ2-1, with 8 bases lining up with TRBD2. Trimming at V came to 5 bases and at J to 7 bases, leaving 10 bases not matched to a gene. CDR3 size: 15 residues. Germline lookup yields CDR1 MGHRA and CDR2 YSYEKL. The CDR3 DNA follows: TGCGCCAGCAGCGAGGGACTAGTGAGCTCGAATGAGCAGTTCTTC. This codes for CASSEGLVSSNEQFF.

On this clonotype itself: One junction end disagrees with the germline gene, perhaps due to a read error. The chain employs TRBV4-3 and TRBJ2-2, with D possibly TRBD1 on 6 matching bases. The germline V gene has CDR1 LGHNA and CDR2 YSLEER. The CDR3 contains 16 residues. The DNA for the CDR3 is TGCGCCAGCAACCAAGAAGGGACACCTAACACCGGGGAGCTGTTTTTT. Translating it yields CASNQEGTPNTGELFF.

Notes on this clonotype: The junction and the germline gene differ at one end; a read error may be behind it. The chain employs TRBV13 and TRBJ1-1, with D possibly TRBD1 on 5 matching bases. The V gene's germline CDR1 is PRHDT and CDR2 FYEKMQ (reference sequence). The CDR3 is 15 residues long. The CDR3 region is CASSFPTRDHAEAFF. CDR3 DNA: TGCGCCAGCAGCTTCCCCACAAGGGACCACGCTGAAGCTTTCTTT.

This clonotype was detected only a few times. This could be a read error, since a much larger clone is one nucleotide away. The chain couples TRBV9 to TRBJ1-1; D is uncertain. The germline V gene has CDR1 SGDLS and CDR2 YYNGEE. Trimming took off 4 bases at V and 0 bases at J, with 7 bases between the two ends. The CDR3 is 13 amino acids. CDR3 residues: CASSQWVNTEAFF. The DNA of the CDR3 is TGTGCCAGCAGCCAATGGGTGAACACTGAAGCTTTCTTT. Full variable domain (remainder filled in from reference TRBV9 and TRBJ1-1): DSGVTQTPKHLITATGQRVTLRCSPRSGDLSVYWYQQSLDQGLQFLIQYYNGEERAKGNILERFSAQQFPDLHSELNLSSLELGDSALYFCASSQWVNTEAFFGQGTRLTVV.